These 10 T cell receptor beta chains were all obtained from the same sample, sequenced in a study of cytomegalovirus exposure and HLA in healthy donors. The protocol was immunoSEQ multiplex PCR, while the TCRdb copy is restricted to in-frame clones and leaves out a portion. This table has 100,000 to 130,000 clones, roughly 84% appearing once. The sequenced sample consisted of PBMCs. The receptors were sampled from a woman in her late teens or twenties in good health and CMV-seronegative.

The chain links TRBV7-9 to TRBJ1-2; TRBD1 is a possible D gene (6 bases). The CDR3 loop spans 15 amino acids. V lost 1 base and J 4 bases, leaving 13 bases between the germline ends. Germline V CDR1 and CDR2: SEHNR, FQNEAQ (reference sequence). The CDR3 region is CASSLVGQESYGYTF. The CDR3 coding sequence is TGTGCCAGCAGCTTAGTGGGACAAGAATCCTATGGCTACACCTTC.

The chain combines TRBV6-5 with TRBJ1-2, with D perhaps TRBD1 (6 bases). V was cut by 0 bases and J by 5 bases, with 10 bases left in between. Germline assignment: CDR1 MNHEY and CDR2 SVGAGI. This CDR3 is 14 amino acids long. The CDR3 DNA follows: TGTGCCAGCAGTTACTCGTGGACAGCTTATGGCTACACCTTC. Its protein product is CASSYSWTAYGYTF.

There are a few counts of this clone. The genes are TRBV27 and TRBJ2-7; D is possibly TRBD1 (7 bases). This CDR3 region has 14 residues. Germline values: CDR1 MNHEY, CDR2 SMNVEV (reference sequence). Trimming removed 0 bases from V and 7 bases from J, with 13 bases in between. The CDR3 DNA reads TGTGCCAGCAGTTTATCACAGGGGAGGAGGGAGCAGTACTTC. Amino acid sequence: CASSLSQGRREQYF.

The J gene is TRBJ1-2, the V gene TRBV27; D is unresolved. This CDR3 region has 14 residues. Trimming removed 6 bases at V and 3 bases at J, with 14 bases between. Germline CDR1 is MNHEY and CDR2 is SMNVEV (reference sequence). CDR3 residues: CASRPRGVHYGYTF. The CDR3 nucleotides are TGTGCCAGCAGACCCCGGGGAGTACACTATGGCTACACCTTC.

Only one count was recorded for this clone. This chain connects TRBV2 to TRBJ2-5, with D maybe TRBD2 (6 bases). The CDR3 spans 15 residues. Trimming cost V 2 bases and J 3 bases, with 13 bases left between them. Germline V lookup: CDR1 SNHLY, CDR2 FYNNEI. CDR3 in amino acids: CASSEPGTEEETQYF. Here the CDR3 DNA reads TGTGCCAGCAGTGAACCAGGGACTGAAGAAGAGACCCAGTACTTC.

This sequence joins TRBV2 and TRBJ2-1, with 7 bases identical to TRBD2. The trim removed 5 bases at V and 5 bases at J, leaving 9 bases unmatched. From germline, CDR1 is SNHLY and CDR2 FYNNEI. CDR3 size: 15 residues. The CDR3 region is CASSPTGTKNNEQFF. CDR3 in DNA: TGTGCCAGCAGTCCAACCGGGACTAAAAACAATGAGCAGTTCTTC. The whole variable domain, filled in from reference TRBV2 and TRBJ2-1, reads EPEVTQTPSHQVTQMGQEVILRCVPISNHLYFYWYRQILGQKVEFLVSFYNNEISEKSEIFDDQFSVERPDGSNFTLKIRSTKLEDSAMYFCASSPTGTKNNEQFFGPGTRLTVL.

The chain uses TRBV30 and TRBJ2-1; 7 nucleotides agree with TRBD1. Germline lookup yields CDR1 GTSNPN and CDR2 SVGIG (reference sequence). The CDR3 covers 17 residues. V shed 1 base and J 6 bases; nucleotides not matched to a gene: 15. CDR3 sequence (DNA): TGTGCCTGGAGTGCAGGGAAACCGGGACAGATCGCCAATGAGCAGTTCTTC. Translation gives CAWSAGKPGQIANEQFF.

This rearrangement joins TRBV6-5 to TRBJ2-1, with D maybe TRBD1 (7 bases). The V end was cut by 4 bases, the J end by 4 bases, with 17 bases between. The germline gives CDR1 MNHEY, CDR2 SVGAGI. This CDR3 is built from 16 residues. The CDR3 loop reads CASSSRGGGLYNEQFF. Here the CDR3 DNA reads TGTGCCAGCAGTTCTCGCGGAGGGGGCTTATACAATGAGCAGTTCTTC.

This sequence joins TRBV7-2 and TRBJ1-2; D possibly corresponds to TRBD1 (5 bases). Germline V CDR1 and CDR2: SGHTA, FQGNSA. Trimming pared 4 bases from V and 8 bases from J, leaving 14 bases between. The CDR3 spans 13 residues. CDR3 in DNA: TGTGCCAGCAGCTCCTGGGGGGGTGGCGGCTACACCTTC. This codes for CASSSWGGGGYTF.

The chain recombines TRBV4-1 with TRBJ2-2, with TRBD1 as a possible D gene (6 bases). Looked up from germline, CDR1 is MGHRA and CDR2 is YSYEKL. The germline V and J ends were trimmed by 8 bases and 8 bases, with 18 bases remaining between them. This CDR3 region has 14 residues. Here the CDR3 DNA reads TGCGCCAGCGCCCGGGCAGGGGATTTGGGGGAGCTGTTTTTT. It encodes CASARAGDLGELFF.